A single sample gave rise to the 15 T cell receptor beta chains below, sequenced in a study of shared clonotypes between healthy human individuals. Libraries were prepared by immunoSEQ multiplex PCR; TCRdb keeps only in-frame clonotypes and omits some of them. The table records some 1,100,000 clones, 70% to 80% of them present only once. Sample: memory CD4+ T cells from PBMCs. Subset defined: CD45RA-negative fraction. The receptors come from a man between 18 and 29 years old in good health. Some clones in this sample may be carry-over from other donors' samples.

DNA for the CDR3: TGCGCCAGCAGCCCGGGACAGGGGGTGGGCGAGCAGTACTTC. This gives the protein CASSPGQGVGEQYF. The chain has TRBV5-1 and TRBJ2-7; TRBD1 matches 11 bases. The CDR3 totals 14 residues. V shed 4 bases and J 6 bases; nucleotides not matched to a gene: 6. The germline gives CDR1 SGHRS, CDR2 YFSETQ.

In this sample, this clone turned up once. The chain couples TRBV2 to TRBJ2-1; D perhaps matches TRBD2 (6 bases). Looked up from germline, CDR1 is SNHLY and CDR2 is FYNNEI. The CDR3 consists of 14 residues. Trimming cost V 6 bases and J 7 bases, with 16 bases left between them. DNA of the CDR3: TGTGCCAGCAGCATTCGGACTACAAGGAATGAGCAGTTCTTC. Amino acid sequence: CASSIRTTRNEQFF.

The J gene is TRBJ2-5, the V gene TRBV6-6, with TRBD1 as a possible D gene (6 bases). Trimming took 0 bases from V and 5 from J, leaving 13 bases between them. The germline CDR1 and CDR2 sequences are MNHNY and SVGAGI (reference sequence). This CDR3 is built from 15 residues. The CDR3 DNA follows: TGTGCCAGCAGTTACTCGGGCAGGGGATGGGAGACCCAGTACTTC. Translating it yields CASSYSGRGWETQYF.

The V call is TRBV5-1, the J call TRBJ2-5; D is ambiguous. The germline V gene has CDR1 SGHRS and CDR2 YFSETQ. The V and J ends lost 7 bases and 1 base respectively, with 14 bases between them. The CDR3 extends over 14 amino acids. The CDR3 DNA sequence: TGCGCCAGCGTCCCCGGCAGTACCCAAGAGACCCAGTACTTC. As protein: CASVPGSTQETQYF.

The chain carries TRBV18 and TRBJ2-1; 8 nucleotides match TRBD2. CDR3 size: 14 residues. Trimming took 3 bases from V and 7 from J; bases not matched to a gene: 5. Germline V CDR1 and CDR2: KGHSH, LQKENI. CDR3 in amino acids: CASSPAGGQNEQFF. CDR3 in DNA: TGTGCCAGCTCACCGGCGGGAGGTCAGAATGAGCAGTTCTTC.

CDR3 in amino acids: CASKKGERIYYGYTF. In nucleotides, the CDR3 is TGTGCCAGCAAAAAAGGGGAGCGCATTTACTATGGCTACACCTTC. The chain has TRBV6-1 and TRBJ1-2; the D gene is possibly TRBD1 (5 bases). The germline V gene has CDR1 MNHNS and CDR2 SASEGT. This CDR3 is 15 amino acids long. Trimming stripped 7 bases from V and 3 bases from J, with 18 bases between.

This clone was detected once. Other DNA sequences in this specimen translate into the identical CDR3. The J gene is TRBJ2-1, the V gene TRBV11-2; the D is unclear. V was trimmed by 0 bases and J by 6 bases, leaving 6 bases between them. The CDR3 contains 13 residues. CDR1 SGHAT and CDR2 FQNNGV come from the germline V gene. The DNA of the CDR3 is TGTGCCAGCAGCTTAGATAGGGTCAATGAGCAGTTCTTC. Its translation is CASSLDRVNEQFF.

DNA of the CDR3: TGTGCCAGCAGCCGTGTACAGGGTGGGACTGAAGCTTTCTTT. Its translation is CASSRVQGGTEAFF. The chain uses TRBV11-2 and TRBJ1-1; D might be TRBD1 (6 bases). Trimming took off 5 bases at V and 5 bases at J, with 15 bases between the two ends. The CDR3 contains 14 residues. Germline V gene data show CDR1 as SGHAT and CDR2 as FQNNGV.

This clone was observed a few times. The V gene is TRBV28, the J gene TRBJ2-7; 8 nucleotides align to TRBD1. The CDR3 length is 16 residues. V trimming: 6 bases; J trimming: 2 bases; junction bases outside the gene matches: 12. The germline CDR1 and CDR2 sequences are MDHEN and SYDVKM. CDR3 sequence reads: CASSPLPGQATYEQYF. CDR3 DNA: TGTGCCAGCAGCCCCCTTCCGGGACAGGCAACCTACGAGCAGTACTTC.

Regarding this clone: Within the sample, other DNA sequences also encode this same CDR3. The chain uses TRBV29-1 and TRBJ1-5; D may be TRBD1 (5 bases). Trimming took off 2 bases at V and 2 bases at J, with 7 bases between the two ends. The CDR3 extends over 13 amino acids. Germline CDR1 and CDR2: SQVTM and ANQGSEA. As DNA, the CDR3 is TGCAGCGTTGAATTGGGGGGCAATCAGCCCCAGCATTTT. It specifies CSVELGGNQPQHF.

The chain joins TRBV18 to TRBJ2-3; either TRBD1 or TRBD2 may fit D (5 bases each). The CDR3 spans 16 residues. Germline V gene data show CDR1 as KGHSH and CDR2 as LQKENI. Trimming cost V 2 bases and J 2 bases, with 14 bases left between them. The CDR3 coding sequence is TGTGCCAGCTCACCAGGGTGGGGGAAAACCACAGATACGCAGTATTTT. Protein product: CASSPGWGKTTDTQYF.

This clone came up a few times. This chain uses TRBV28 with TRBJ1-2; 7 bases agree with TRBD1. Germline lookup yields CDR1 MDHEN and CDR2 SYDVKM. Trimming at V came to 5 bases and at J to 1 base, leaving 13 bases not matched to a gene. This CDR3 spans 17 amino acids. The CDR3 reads CASSLWTGRDLNYGYTF. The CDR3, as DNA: TGTGCCAGCAGTCTCTGGACAGGACGGGACCTTAACTATGGCTACACCTTC.

The CDR3 bases are TGTGCCAGCAGCTTAGAGAGAGGGTTCACTGAAGCTTTCTTT. Amino acids: CASSLERGFTEAFF. This sequence joins TRBV11-2 and TRBJ1-1; D is unresolved. The CDR3 spans 14 residues. Germline values: CDR1 SGHAT, CDR2 FQNNGV. The V and J ends lost 0 bases and 4 bases respectively, with 9 bases between them.

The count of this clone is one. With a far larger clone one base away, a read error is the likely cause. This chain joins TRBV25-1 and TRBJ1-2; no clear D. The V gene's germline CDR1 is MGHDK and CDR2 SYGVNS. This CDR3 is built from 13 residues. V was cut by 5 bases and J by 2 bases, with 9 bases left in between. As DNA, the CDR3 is TGTGCCAGCAGTCCAAGCGACAACTATGGCTACACCTTC. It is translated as CASSPSDNYGYTF.

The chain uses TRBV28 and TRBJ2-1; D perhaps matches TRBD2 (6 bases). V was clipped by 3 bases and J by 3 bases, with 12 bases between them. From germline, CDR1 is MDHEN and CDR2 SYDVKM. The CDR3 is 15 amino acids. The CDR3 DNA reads TGTGCCAGCAGTTTGGGAGGTAGCGGCTACAATGAGCAGTTCTTC. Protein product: CASSLGGSGYNEQFF.